The T cell receptor (beta chain) under discussion was sequenced for a study of Graves' ophthalmopathy and Graves' hyperthyroidism (dated by TCRdb to the late 2010s). With respect to the entire study: Peripheral blood was collected at initial diagnosis, before any treatment. The study used TCR beta repertoire signatures to distinguish Graves' ophthalmopathy from Graves' hyperthyroidism and to predict progression to ophthalmopathy. After sampling, hyperthyroidism patients received methimazole starting at 30 mg daily, and ophthalmopathy patients received high-dose intravenous methylprednisolone. In about six hyperthyroidism patients, the T-cell repertoires found in thyroid tissue were compared with those found in blood. In total, 120 to 150 blood samples were TCR-sequenced: approximately 42 ophthalmopathy, some 80 hyperthyroidism and approximately 17 hyperthyroidism-to-ophthalmopathy patients. The independent validation cohort included 18 to 20 hyperthyroidism patients plus 17 patients who later progressed from hyperthyroidism to ophthalmopathy. For training and testing, the roughly 97 patients in the discovery cohort were randomly divided in a 7:3 ratio. To explore V-J signatures that distinguish ophthalmopathy from hyperthyroidism, a discovery set of around 100 patients was enrolled, made up of under 50 with ophthalmopathy and 57 with stable hyperthyroidism. The paper as a whole reports these results and caveats: Most of the expanded thyroid clonotypes with a frequency above 0.001 were also detected in blood, and it was suggested that the thyroid immune response may be reflected by blood repertoires. No statistical method was used to predetermine the sample size, and group allocation was not hidden from the investigators. In cross-validation, the 13-signature model distinguished ophthalmopathy from stable hyperthyroidism with approximately 90% sensitivity and just under 84% specificity, and in the test set the corresponding values were roughly 80% and 76%. In validation, the model predicted ophthalmopathy progression with about 71% sensitivity and approximately 72% specificity; more than ten predicted patients were CT-confirmed with GO in a median of approximately 6.5 months.

This clonotype was seen just once. Its antigen has not been determined. No clone much larger than this one lies a single base away; base qualities are absent. Weak support is all one read offers. For repertoire sequencing, TCR beta CDR3 regions were amplified from RNA transcripts. The first round of RT-PCR was done with HTBI primers and the Qiagen OneStep RT-PCR kit, and was followed by a second round of multiplex PCR, then size selection and purification. Libraries were sequenced on an Illumina HiSeq2000 using paired-end 100 bp reads. The study's processing was this. SOAPnuke was used to process the reads, removing any read that contained adapters or uncalled bases, had a mean Phred below 15, or lacked an exact match to the constant primer or identifier. High-quality paired reads were merged with COPE v1.2.5. Each unique nucleotide sequence was treated as a clonotype, and MiTCR v1.1 was used to align the clonotypes to the IMGT TRB V, D and J references. Only V-J combinations with frequency above 0.0001 were analysed, covering over 98% of repertoires. For each V-J combination, a TCR clonal expansion and chaos score was defined as the ratio of F50 clonal expansion to chaos observed in the TCRdist matrix. Welch's t-statistics and random forest were used to reduce features to about 14 V-J combinations, which were fed into a naive Bayes classifier. The Morisita-Horn index was used to measure how similar the thyroid and blood repertoires were. TCRdb reanalyzed the raw reads on its own, using fastp at Q25 for trimming and MiXCR for clone calling, and kept in-frame beta chains. Under each unique CDR3 protein, matching rows form one entry showing the most common genes and DNA. TCRdb, not the original authors, processed these V and J calls. Recorded for this sample are approximately 150,000 distinct CDR3 sequences; under 45% of them occurred a single time. The top ten clones comprise 7.5% to 10% of the sample.

Compared with germline, V lacks 2 bases and J lacks 5 bases; bases without a gene match: 16. CDR1 is given as MNHEY and CDR2 as SVGEGT, both from the germline V gene. Its CDR3 holds 18 amino acids, cysteine through phenylalanine. Of the read, only the CDR3 DNA is kept; its 54 bases are in frame from base 1. The ophthalmopathy patients had moderately to severely active disease, with a Clinical Activity Score of 3 or higher, a NOSPECS grade of 4 or higher, and a disease duration of less than 3 months. Patients with other autoimmune diseases, uncontrolled infections, pregnancy or lactation were excluded from the study. Clinical symptoms, serum thyroxine, TRAb, thyroid ultrasound and orbital computed tomography formed the basis of the diagnosis. PBMCs were isolated from about 10 ml of fresh peripheral blood by Ficoll-Paque density gradient centrifugation. Trizol reagent was used to extract the total RNA, and its quality was then checked on an Agilent 2100 Bioanalyzer.

The chain employs TRBV6-2 or TRBV6-3 and TRBJ2-7, with TRBD2 identical over 9 junction bases. Sequencing input: peripheral blood. The sequence was obtained from a young man with Graves' ophthalmopathy. Donor details come from another sample of the same person, matched by shared clones. The CDR3 region has the sequence CASSYRVSGRERLDEQYF. At the DNA level, the sequence is TGTGCCAGCAGTTACCGGGTTAGCGGGAGAGAACGTTTGGACGAGCAGTACTTC.